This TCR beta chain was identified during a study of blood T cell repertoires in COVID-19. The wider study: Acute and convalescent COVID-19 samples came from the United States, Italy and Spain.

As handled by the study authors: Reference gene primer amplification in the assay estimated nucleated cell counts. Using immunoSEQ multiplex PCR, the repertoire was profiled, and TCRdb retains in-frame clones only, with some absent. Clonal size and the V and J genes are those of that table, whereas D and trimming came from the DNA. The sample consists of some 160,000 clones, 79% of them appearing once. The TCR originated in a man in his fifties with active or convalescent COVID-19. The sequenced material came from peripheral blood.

CDR3 DNA: TGTGCCAGTAGGGCGGGAGGGCTCGAGGGGGAGACCCAGTACTTC. It codes for CASRAGGLEGETQYF. The gene calls are TRBV19 and TRBJ2-5; 9 bases align to TRBD2. Germline V lookup: CDR1 LNHDA, CDR2 SQIVND (reference sequence). Trimming removed 6 bases from V and 5 bases from J; junction bases left unmatched: 10. This CDR3 is built from 15 residues.